These 18 T cell receptor beta chains were sequenced from one sample in a study of shared clonotypes between healthy human individuals. TCRdb keeps only in-frame clones here, not all; method: immunoSEQ multiplex PCR. This table has roughly 1,100,000 clones, about 80% appearing once. Sequencing used memory CD4+ T cells sorted from blood. Subset noted: CD45RA-negative fraction. The source is a man aged 18 to 30 in good health.

This clone was counted only a few times. One base away lies a much larger clone, so this may be a sequencing read error. Other DNA sequences of this sample code for an identical CDR3. This chain joins TRBV7-9 and TRBJ2-5; 9 bases align to TRBD2. The CDR3 is 14 residues long. The J segment lost 5 bases and the V segment lost 2 bases, leaving 3 bases of the junction unmatched. CDR1 is SEHNR, CDR2 FQNEAQ, per germline (reference sequence). The chain's CDR3 is CASSLLAGGETQYF. The CDR3 DNA sequence: TGTGCCAGCAGCTTACTCGCGGGAGGGGAGACCCAGTACTTC. The entire variable domain, with the rest obtained from reference TRBV7-9 and TRBJ2-5, is as follows: DTGVSQNPRHKITKRGQNVTFRCDPISEHNRLYWYRQTLGQGPEFLTYFQNEAQLEKSRLLSDRFSAERPKGSFSTLEIQRTEQGDSAMYLCASSLLAGGETQYFGPGTRLLVL.

This clone was counted ten times or more. The J gene is TRBJ1-2, the V gene TRBV9; possible D gene TRBD1, 6 bases. V lost 0 bases and J 3 bases, leaving 12 bases between the germline ends. The CDR3 is made up of 15 amino acids. The germline V gene has CDR1 SGDLS and CDR2 YYNGEE. DNA of the CDR3: TGTGCCAGCAGCGTAGAGAGCCAGGGGCACTATGGCTACACCTTC. This translates into CASSVESQGHYGYTF.

In its sample, this clone was seen once. The chain employs TRBV10-3 and TRBJ2-7; D may be TRBD2 (5 bases). The V end lost 3 bases, the J end lost 0 bases, and 9 bases lay between the germline ends. The CDR3 loop spans 14 amino acids. The V gene's germline CDR1 is ENHRY and CDR2 SYGVKD. In DNA, the CDR3 is TGTGCCATCAGTGAAGGCGGAGGCTCCTACGAGCAGTACTTC. This encodes CAISEGGGSYEQYF.

This clone has only a few counts. The rearrangement joins TRBV19 to TRBJ2-7; TRBD2 might be the D (6 bases). Germline CDR1 LNHDA, CDR2 SQIVND (reference sequence). V was pared by 6 bases and J by 3 bases, with 15 bases between. CDR3 length equals 14 residues. For the CDR3, the DNA is TGTGCCAGTAGCCCCTCGGGGGACCACTACGAGCAGTACTTC. This encodes CASSPSGDHYEQYF.

The rearrangement links TRBV5-1 to TRBJ2-3, with a tentative D call TRBD1 (5 bases). CDR3 length equals 16 residues. From germline, CDR1 is SGHRS and CDR2 YFSETQ. Trimming shortened V by 0 bases and J by 1 base, and 12 bases separated the two germline ends. The CDR3 region is CASSLGGRTGTDTQYF. CDR3 in DNA: TGCGCCAGCAGCTTGGGGGGCCGGACGGGCACAGATACGCAGTATTTT.

The genes are TRBV27 and TRBJ2-7; TRBD2 is a possible D gene (5 bases). Germline V gene lookup returns CDR1 MNHEY and CDR2 SMNVEV (reference sequence). V lost 4 bases and J lost 7, with 17 bases in between. CDR3 length: 14 residues. The CDR3 is CASSSLRFPGEQYF. CDR3 nucleotides: TGTGCCAGCAGTTCGCTAAGATTCCCGGGGGAGCAGTACTTC.

CDR3 residues: CASSEGRIFQYF. As DNA, the CDR3 is TGTGCCAGCAGTGAGGGCCGGATTTTCCAGTACTTC. The rearrangement joins TRBV28 to TRBJ2-7; D is possibly TRBD2 (5 bases). V was clipped by 5 bases and J by 10 bases, with 15 bases between them. The V gene's germline CDR1 is MDHEN and CDR2 SYDVKM. CDR3 length: 12 amino acids.

The rearrangement joins TRBV29-1 to TRBJ1-1; TRBD1 matches 9 bases. Germline CDR1 and CDR2: SQVTM and ANQGSEA. The CDR3 extends over 17 amino acids. With 5 bases clipped from V and 0 bases from J, the junction kept 13 bases outside the gene matches. In nucleotides, the CDR3 is TGCAGCGTTTCCGCGCCGGGACAGGGTACCTTGAACACTGAAGCTTTCTTT. Protein sequence: CSVSAPGQGTLNTEAFF.

V gene TRBV7-2 combines with J gene TRBJ1-3, with 7 nucleotides matching TRBD1. The CDR3 contains 16 residues. Per the germline V gene, CDR1 is SGHTA and CDR2 is FQGNSA. Trimming took 2 bases from V and 2 from J; bases not matched to a gene: 6. This CDR3 is CASSLNPQGAGNTIYF. The CDR3 nucleotides read TGTGCCAGCAGCTTAAACCCTCAGGGGGCTGGAAACACCATATATTTT.

This chain uses TRBV2 with TRBJ1-4; D is undetermined. The CDR3 spans 14 residues. Trimming removed 6 bases at V and 3 bases at J, with 11 bases between. CDR1 is SNHLY, CDR2 FYNNEI, per germline. CDR3 DNA: TGTGCCAGCAGGCGGACCTCCGCTAATGAAAAACTGTTTTTT. This encodes CASRRTSANEKLFF.

The genes are TRBV2 and TRBJ2-3; TRBD1 or TRBD2 may be the D gene (5 bases each). CDR3 size: 15 residues. The V gene's germline CDR1 is SNHLY and CDR2 FYNNEI. Trimming stripped 6 bases from V and 1 base from J, with 14 bases between. CDR3 loop: CASSTGLGGTDTQYF. DNA of the CDR3: TGTGCCAGCAGCACTGGCCTGGGGGGCACAGATACGCAGTATTTT.

The chain links TRBV7-9 to TRBJ1-2; D is uncertain. In germline, CDR1 is SEHNR, CDR2 FQNEAQ (reference sequence). V dropped 3 bases and J dropped 4 bases, with 12 bases sitting between them. The CDR3 runs to 14 residues. CDR3 amino acids: CASSFGSPFYGYTF. CDR3 coding DNA: TGTGCCAGCAGCTTTGGTTCTCCTTTCTATGGCTACACCTTC.

This clone has more than one count but fewer than ten. The chain employs TRBV30 and TRBJ1-4; no clear D. CDR3 length equals 13 residues. The ends were cut back, 2 bases at V and 13 bases at J, with 17 bases in the middle. Per the germline V gene, CDR1 is GTSNPN and CDR2 is SVGIG (reference sequence). As DNA, the CDR3 is TGTGCCTGGAGTCCCCCGGGGTTCGACCTACTGTTTTTT. This gives the protein CAWSPPGFDLLFF.

Ten or more counts support this clone. The chain is built from TRBV6-1 and TRBJ2-6, with D unresolved. V dropped 7 bases and J dropped 2 bases, with 6 bases sitting between them. Germline loops: CDR1 MNHNS, CDR2 SASEGT. The CDR3 covers 13 residues. Written as DNA, the CDR3 is TGTGCCAGCACGAGGCCTGGGGCCAACGTCCTGACTTTC. It codes for CASTRPGANVLTF.

V and J are TRBV10-3 and TRBJ2-7; D unresolved. The germline gives CDR1 ENHRY, CDR2 SYGVKD. V was trimmed by 8 bases and J by 0 bases, leaving 11 bases between them. There are 13 residues in the CDR3. The CDR3 DNA follows: TGTGCCATCGGTCCTAGTAGCTCCTACGAGCAGTACTTC. Its protein product is CAIGPSSSYEQYF.

The rearrangement links TRBV6-5 to TRBJ2-4; 8 bases are a match to TRBD1. Germline V gene lookup returns CDR1 MNHEY and CDR2 SVGAGI. V gave up 7 bases and J gave up 6 bases; unmatched junction bases: 11. This CDR3 is built from 15 residues. CDR3 in amino acids: CASNPAQGAVNIQYF. CDR3 in DNA: TGTGCCAGCAACCCTGCGCAGGGGGCAGTAAACATTCAGTACTTC.

The chain has TRBV19 and TRBJ2-6; no clear D gene. The CDR3 is 15 amino acids. Trimming pared 5 bases from V and 0 bases from J, leaving 8 bases between. Germline V CDR1 and CDR2: LNHDA, SQIVND (reference sequence). DNA for the CDR3: TGTGCCAGTAGTCAGGATCGCTCTGGGGCCAACGTCCTGACTTTC. It encodes CASSQDRSGANVLTF.

On this clone: Other DNA sequences within the sample encode an identical CDR3. The V call is TRBV5-1, the J call TRBJ1-5; no definite D call. The CDR3 has 13 amino acids. Germline values: CDR1 SGHRS, CDR2 YFSETQ. The germline V and J ends were trimmed by 0 bases and 7 bases, with 8 bases remaining between them. The CDR3 nucleotides read TGCGCCAGCAGCTTGGCTCCAGACCAGCCCCAGCATTTT. Its protein product is CASSLAPDQPQHF.